This TCR beta chain appears in the sequencing data of a study of breast tumors, draining lymph nodes, adjacent tissues. Axillary draining lymph nodes of breast cancer patients supplied the node samples. TCRdb processed the multiplex PCR reads anew with MiXCR; each CDR3 protein has one entry. The sample has around 110,000 distinct CDR3 sequences, less than 40% seen once. This clonotype was counted at least ten times. Sequenced sample: axillary lymph node tissue. This sequence originates from a female donor with breast cancer. Some clones in this sample may be carry-over from other donors' samples.

The CDR3 region is CATSDLGSLDTQYF. The DNA for the CDR3 is TGTGCCACCAGTGATTTAGGCAGTCTGGATACGCAGTATTTT. The chain is built from TRBV24-1 and TRBJ2-3; D gene uncertain. V lost 1 base and J 6 bases, leaving 10 bases between the germline ends. CDR3 size: 14 residues. CDR1 and CDR2 from the germline V gene are KGHDR and SFDVKD.